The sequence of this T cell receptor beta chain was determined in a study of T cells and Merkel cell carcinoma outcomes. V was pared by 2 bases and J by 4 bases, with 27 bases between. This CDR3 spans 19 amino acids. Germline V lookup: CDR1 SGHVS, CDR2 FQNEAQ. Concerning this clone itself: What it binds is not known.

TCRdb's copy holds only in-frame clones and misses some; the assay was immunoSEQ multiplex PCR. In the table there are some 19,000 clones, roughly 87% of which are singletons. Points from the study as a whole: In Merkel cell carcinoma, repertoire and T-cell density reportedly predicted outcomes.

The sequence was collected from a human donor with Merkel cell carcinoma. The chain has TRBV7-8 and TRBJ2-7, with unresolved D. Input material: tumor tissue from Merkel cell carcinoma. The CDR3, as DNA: TGTGCCAGCAGCTTACTCATGAGGACGGTAGAATCCCTCCCATACGAGCAGTACTTC. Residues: CASSLLMRTVESLPYEQYF.